The 9 T cell receptor beta chains presented below share a single source sample, sequenced in a study of blood T cell repertoires in COVID-19. The method was immunoSEQ multiplex PCR; TCRdb's version includes in-frame clones alone and lacks a portion of them. The data show about 270,000 clones, more than 85% seen once. Sequencing was performed on PBMCs or T cells enriched from blood (not recorded which). All receptors come from a man aged 40-50 years who had been exposed to COVID-19.

This rearrangement joins TRBV6-1 to TRBJ2-5; TRBD2 agrees at 9 bases. The CDR3 has 16 amino acids. Trimming at V came to 2 bases and at J to 5 bases, leaving 9 bases not matched to a gene. Germline V lookup: CDR1 MNHNS, CDR2 SASEGT. CDR3 in DNA: TGTGCCAGCAGTGAATCTTTAGGGACTAGCACGGAGACCCAGTACTTC. Its translation is CASSESLGTSTETQYF.

The rearrangement links TRBV12-5 to TRBJ2-7, with 7 positions matching TRBD1. With V trimmed by 7 bases and J by 4 bases, 7 bases remained unmatched. This CDR3 has 13 residues. Looked up from germline, CDR1 is LGHNT and CDR2 is FRNRAP. The CDR3 sequence: CASATGMEYEQYF. The CDR3 DNA reads TGTGCTAGTGCGACAGGGATGGAGTACGAGCAGTACTTC.

This chain connects TRBV11-3 to TRBJ2-7; TRBD1 aligns across 9 bases. The germline gives CDR1 SGHNT, CDR2 YENEEA. J lost 6 bases, V lost 7 bases, and 7 bases had no gene match. CDR3 length equals 13 residues. CDR3 in amino acids: CASTTTGGREQYF. CDR3 nucleotides: TGTGCCAGCACCACCACAGGGGGCCGCGAGCAGTACTTC. Filled out from reference TRBV11-3 and TRBJ2-7, the complete variable domain reads EAGVVQSPRYKIIEKKQPVAFWCNPISGHNTLYWYLQNLGQGPELLIRYENEEAVDDSQLPKDRFSAERLKGVDSTLKIQPAELGDSAVYLCASTTTGGREQYFGPGTRLTVT.

The V call is TRBV29-1, the J call TRBJ1-2, with 7 bases matching TRBD1. The ends lost 4 bases at V and 4 bases at J; junction bases unmatched: 3. Germline V gene sequence: CDR1 SQVTM, CDR2 ANQGSEA. There are 12 residues in the CDR3. The CDR3 here is CSVGQGGYGYTF. The CDR3 coding sequence is TGCAGCGTTGGACAGGGCGGCTATGGCTACACCTTC.

The V gene is TRBV3-1 (or the pseudogene TRBV3-2), the J gene TRBJ1-1, with unresolved D. Trimming stripped 4 bases from V and 0 bases from J, with 12 bases between. Per germline, CDR1 LGHDT and CDR2 YNNKEL (reference sequence). This CDR3 contains 15 residues. CDR3 region: CASSPSGGLNTEAFF. The CDR3 DNA sequence: TGTGCCAGCAGCCCCTCCGGCGGGTTGAACACTGAAGCTTTCTTT.

The chain recombines TRBV7-3 with TRBJ1-1, with 7 bases matching TRBD1. V shed 5 bases and J 5 bases; nucleotides not matched to a gene: 5. Looked up from germline, CDR1 is SGHTA and CDR2 is FQGTGA. The CDR3 extends over 13 amino acids. In nucleotides, the CDR3 is TGTGCCAGCAGCAGACAGGGTGGAACTGAAGCTTTCTTT. It translates to CASSRQGGTEAFF.

The CDR3 nucleotides read TGTGCCAGCAGTGAAGAGGGGAATTATTCACCCCTCCACTTT. As protein: CASSEEGNYSPLHF. The chain combines TRBV2 with TRBJ1-6; tentative D call: TRBD1 (5 bases). Trimming left V 1 base short and J 8 bases short, with 9 bases between. Looked up from germline, CDR1 is SNHLY and CDR2 is FYNNEI. The CDR3 has 14 residues.

The chain couples TRBV18 to TRBJ2-3; D might be TRBD2 (6 bases). The length of the CDR3 is 15 residues. Germline lookup yields CDR1 KGHSH and CDR2 LQKENI. V lost 6 bases and J lost 2, with 15 bases in between. The CDR3 here is CASSLSGSYTDTQYF. CDR3 bases: TGTGCCAGCTCTCTTAGCGGATCATACACAGATACGCAGTATTTT.

The V and J genes are TRBV7-9 and TRBJ2-7; TRBD2 matches 7 bases. CDR1 is SEHNR, CDR2 FQNEAQ, per germline (reference sequence). Unmatched junction bases numbered 8, after V lost 1 base and J lost 5 bases. The CDR3 loop spans 15 amino acids. Here the CDR3 DNA reads TGTGCCAGCAGCTTAGGAGGCGGGAGTCCCCACGAGCAGTACTTC. Translating it yields CASSLGGGSPHEQYF.